A selection of T cell receptor beta chains follows, all from one sample in a study of tumor-infiltrating lymphocytes in glioblastoma multiforme. TCRdb reanalysed the multiplex PCR reads using MiXCR and keeps one entry per CDR3 protein. The sample consists of fewer than 15,000 distinct CDR3 sequences, about 69% of them appearing once. Sequencing was performed on brain tumor tissue. These receptors originate from a male donor with glioblastoma. CDR3s include the opening cysteine and the closing phenylalanine or tryptophan. The D gene is left open where the match is weak. Some rows mark clone size as missing; the rest say once, few, many or name a class of expanded clone.

D | size | J | V | CDR3 | DNA
. | . | TRBJ2-1 | TRBV11-2 | CANSLVSGGKDSYNEQSF | TGTGCTAACAGCTTAGTTTCTGGCGGGAAGGATTCCTACAATGAGCAGTCCTTC
. | . | TRBJ2-2 | TRBV11-2 | CASSLKVAGELFF | TGTGCCAGCAGTCTAAAAGTGGCCGGGGAGCTGTTTTTT
. | . | TRBJ2-3 | TRBV29-1 | CSVLLDGVADTQYF | TGCAGCGTCCTCCTGGACGGGGTGGCAGATACGCAGTATTTT
TRBD1 | . | TRBJ1-4 | TRBV7-8 | CASSLFQGGDNEKLFF | TGTGCCAGCAGCTTATTTCAGGGGGGGGATAATGAAAAACTGTTTTTT
. | once | TRBJ2-7 | TRBV11-1 | CASSFPGSYEQYF | TGTGCCAGCAGCTTCCCTGGCTCCTACGAGCAGTACTTC
TRBD1 | medium-sized | TRBJ2-5 | TRBV10-3 | CAISSDRGNRETQYF | TGTGCCATCAGTTCCGACAGGGGGAATAGAGAGACCCAGTACTTC
. | . | TRBJ2-1 | TRBV20-1 | CSARYEAGLYGLFF | TGCAGTGCTAGATATGAGGCAGGGCTGTATGGGCTGTTCTTC
. | . | TRBJ2-6 | TRBV25-1 | CASSEVHFGANVLTF | TGTGCCAGCAGTGAAGTTCACTTTGGGGCCAACGTCCTGACTTTC
TRBD2 | . | TRBJ2-1 | TRBV20-1 | CSARSTSGRDEQFF | TGCAGTGCTCGATCGACTAGCGGGAGAGATGAGCAGTTCTTC
. | . | TRBJ2-1 | TRBV6-5 | CAGSYSEWDEQFF | TGTGCCGGCAGTTACTCGGAATGGGATGAGCAGTTCTTC
. | . | TRBJ2-1 | TRBV11-1 | CASSYYGANNEQFF | TGTGCCAGCAGCTATTACGGGGCGAACAATGAGCAGTTCTTC
. | . | TRBJ1-4 | TRBV7-8 | CASSLATSTCEGEKLFF | TGTGCCAGTAGCTTAGCGACGTCGACATGCGAGGGAGAAAAACTGTTTTTT
. | . | TRBJ2-6 | TRBV5-1 | CASSHAGSGANILTF | TGCGCCAGCAGCCACGCCGGGTCTGGGGCCAACATCCTGACTTTC
. | . | TRBJ1-2 | TRBV11-2 | CASSLSSGASYGYAF | TGTGCCAGCAGTCTCTCGTCAGGGGCGAGTTATGGCTACGCCTTC
. | medium-sized | TRBJ2-1 | TRBV20-1 | CSAESRSGVSYNEQFF | TGCAGTGCTGAATCCAGAAGCGGAGTCTCCTACAATGAGCAGTTCTTC
TRBD1 | . | TRBJ2-5 | TRBV11-2 | CASSLGQDRVTQYF | TGTGCCAGCAGCTTGGGACAGGACCGGGTGACCCAGTACTTC
. | . | TRBJ1-5 | TRBV4-2 | CARSQESCEGGQPRHF | TGTGCCAGGAGCCAAGAGAGCTGCGAGGGTGGTCAGCCCCGGCATTTT
. | many | TRBJ2-2 | TRBV4-1 | CASSRLIDTGELFF | TGCGCCAGCAGCCGCCTAATAGACACCGGGGAGCTGTTTTTT
. | . | TRBJ2-5 | TRBV11-2 | CASSPRREQETQYF | TGTGCCAGCAGCCCAAGGAGGGAACAAGAGACCCAGTACTTC
TRBD1 | . | TRBJ2-1 | TRBV11-2 | CASSLGQGSYNEQFF | TGTGCCAGCAGCCTCGGACAGGGTTCCTACAATGAGCAGTTCTTC
TRBD2 | large | TRBJ2-1 | TRBV11-3 | CASSPGLGSGASGRNNEQFF | TGTGCCAGCAGCCCGGGCTTAGGCTCCGGGGCTAGCGGGAGGAACAATGAGCAGTTCTTC
. | . | TRBJ1-2 | TRBV20-1 | CSARDESSMRYTF | TGCAGTGCTAGAGATGAGTCCTCTATGCGCTACACCTTC
TRBD1 | . | TRBJ2-1 | TRBV20-1 | CSASSLLLDRVINEQFF | TGCAGTGCTAGCTCCCTCCTCCTGGACAGGGTTATCAATGAGCAGTTCTTC
. | medium-sized | TRBJ2-7 | TRBV4-1 | CASSQVAVKGAYEQYF | TGCGCCAGCAGCCAAGTTGCGGTTAAAGGGGCCTACGAGCAGTACTTC
. | . | TRBJ1-1 | TRBV6-6 | CATSRGSNTEAFF | TGTGCCACCTCCCGGGGGTCGAACACTGAAGCTTTCTTT
TRBD1 | few | TRBJ2-1 | TRBV11-2 | CASSTGTGGSSYNEQFF | TGTGCCAGCAGCACGGGGACAGGGGGTAGCTCCTACAATGAGCAGTTCTTC
. | . | TRBJ1-6 | TRBV6-2/TRBV6-3 | CASRPGPNYNSSLHF | TGTGCCAGCAGACCGGGACCGAACTATAATTCATCCCTCCACTTT
TRBD1 | once | TRBJ2-7 | TRBV11-1 | CAIGLAHLDRGYEQYF | TGTGCCATCGGCTTAGCGCATTTGGACAGGGGGTACGAGCAGTACTTC
TRBD1 | once | TRBJ1-2 | TRBV24-1 | CATSDSGGAGYGYTF | TGTGCCACCAGTGACTCAGGGGGCGCGGGCTATGGCTACACCTTC
TRBD2 | . | TRBJ2-1 | TRBV5-1 | CASSTAGGYNEQSF | TGCGCCAGCAGCACAGCGGGAGGGTACAATGAGCAGTCCTTC
TRBD1 | many | TRBJ2-7 | TRBV11-2 | CASSTLQLTGGPIRGQYF | TGTGCCAGCAGCACTCTTCAACTGACAGGGGGCCCTATACGGGGGCAGTACTTC
. | . | TRBJ1-2 | TRBV28 | CANSSGLVYGYTF | TGTGCCAACAGCTCAGGACTGGTCTATGGCTACACCTTC
. | . | TRBJ2-7 | TRBV11-2 | CANSPRLAGFYEQYF | TGTGCCAACAGCCCCCGACTGGCGGGATTCTACGAGCAGTACTTC
. | . | TRBJ2-1 | TRBV20-1 | CSARGQRNNNEQFF | TGCAGTGCTAGAGGCCAGCGGAACAACAATGAGCAGTTCTTC
. | . | TRBJ2-3 | TRBV20-1 | CSAHRYRTQYF | TGCAGTGCTCACAGGTACAGGACGCAGTATTTT
. | . | TRBJ2-5 | TRBV7-8 | CAISLAVGAETQYF | TGTGCCATCAGCTTAGCTGTAGGAGCTGAGACCCAGTACTTC
. | . | TRBJ1-1 | TRBV20-1 | CSASLRDTVTEAFF | TGCAGTGCTAGTCTCCGCGACACGGTCACTGAAGCTTTCTTT
. | . | TRBJ2-3 | TRBV10-2 | CASKTTDTQYF | TGCGCCTCGAAAACCACAGATACGCAGTATTTT
. | few | TRBJ2-6 | TRBV30 | CAWSLTTDAANVLTF | TGTGCCTGGAGTTTAACAACAGATGCGGCCAACGTCCTGACTTTC
. | . | TRBJ1-4 | TRBV6-5 | CASSYRGVDEKLFF | TGTGCCAGCAGTTACCGTGGGGTGGACGAAAAACTGTTTTTT
. | few | TRBJ1-4 | TRBV6-5 | CASSYGQGATNEKLFF | TGTGCCAGCAGTTACGGGCAGGGTGCAACTAATGAAAAACTGTTTTTT
. | many | TRBJ1-2 | TRBV6-1 | CAGGDFYGYTF | TGTGCCGGAGGGGATTTCTATGGCTACACCTTC
TRBD1 | . | TRBJ2-5 | TRBV11-3 | CASSRSGAGGTQYF | TGTGCCAGCAGCCGATCGGGCGCAGGGGGGACCCAGTACTTC
. | medium-sized | TRBJ2-5 | TRBV6-1 | CASSYTGTVQETQYF | TGTGCCAGCAGTTACACCGGGACGGTACAAGAGACCCAGTACTTC
. | . | TRBJ1-6 | TRBV4-1 | CASQNLASGVSHIHF | TGCGCCAGCCAGAACCTGGCATCTGGGGTTTCACACATCCACTTT
. | . | TRBJ2-1 | TRBV11-2 | CASSLNDCELFF | TGTGCCAGCAGCTTGAATGACTGTGAGCTGTTTTTC
. | few | TRBJ2-2 | TRBV11-2 | CASSSDSFYTGELFF | TGTGCCAGCAGCTCGGACAGCTTTTACACCGGGGAGCTGTTTTTT
TRBD1 | medium-sized | TRBJ1-1 | TRBV20-1 | CSAPRRTGINTEAFF | TGCAGTGCTCCCCGTAGGACAGGGATAAACACTGAAGCTTTCTTT
. | . | TRBJ2-7 | TRBV29-1 | CSVEDSAERGSYKQYF | TGCAGCGTTGAAGATAGCGCAGAGAGAGGCTCCTACAAGCAGTACTTC
. | . | TRBJ1-2 | TRBV5-4 | CASSLDGWTYGYTF | TGTGCCAGCAGCTTGGACGGGTGGACCTATGGCTACACCTTC
. | . | TRBJ2-5 | TRBV10-3 | CATSDVGGVQETQHF | TGTGCCACCAGTGATGTAGGTGGAGTTCAGGAGACCCAGCACTTC
. | . | TRBJ2-3 | TRBV11-2 | CASSLDPADTSRDTQYF | TGTGCCAGTAGCTTAGATCCTGCAGACACTAGCAGAGATACGCAGTATTTT
. | . | TRBJ1-3 | TRBV20-1 | CSASRQAQGSGNTIYF | TGCAGTGCTAGTCGGCAGGCCCAAGGCTCTGGAAACACCATATATTTT
. | many | TRBJ2-1 | TRBV20-1 | CSASGPGLYYNEQFF | TGCAGTGCTAGTGGCCCGGGACTGTACTACAATGAGCAGTTCTTC
. | . | TRBJ2-7 | TRBV19 | CASSLAGPSEQYF | TGTGCCAGTAGCTTGGCGGGGCCCTCCGAGCAGTACTTC
. | many | TRBJ2-2 | TRBV11-2 | CASSLDLVTGELFF | TGTGCCAGCAGCTTAGATCTCGTCACCGGGGAGCTGTTTTTT
. | . | TRBJ2-7 | TRBV29-1 | CSVVGTGSQDEKYF | .
TRBD1 | once | TRBJ2-7 | TRBV29-1 | CSVAPGQGFYEQYF | TGCAGTGTGGCACCCGGACAGGGCTTCTACGAGCAGTACTTC